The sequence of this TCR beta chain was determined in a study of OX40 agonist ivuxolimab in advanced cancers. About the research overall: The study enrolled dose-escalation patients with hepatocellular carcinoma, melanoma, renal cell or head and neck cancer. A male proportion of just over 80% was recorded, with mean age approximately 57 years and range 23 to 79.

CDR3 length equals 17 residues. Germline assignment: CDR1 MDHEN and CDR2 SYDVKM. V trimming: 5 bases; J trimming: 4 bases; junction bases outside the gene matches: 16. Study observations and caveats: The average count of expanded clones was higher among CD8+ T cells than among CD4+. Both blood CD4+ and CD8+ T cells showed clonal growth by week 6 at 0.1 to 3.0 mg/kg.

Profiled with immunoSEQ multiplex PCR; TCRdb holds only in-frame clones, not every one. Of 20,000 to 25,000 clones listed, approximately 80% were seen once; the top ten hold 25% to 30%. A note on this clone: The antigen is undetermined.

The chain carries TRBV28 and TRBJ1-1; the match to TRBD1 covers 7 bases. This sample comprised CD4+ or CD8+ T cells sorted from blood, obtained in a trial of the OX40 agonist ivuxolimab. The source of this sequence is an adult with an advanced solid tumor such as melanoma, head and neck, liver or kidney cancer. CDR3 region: CASSPRISTGPSTEAFF. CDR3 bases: TGTGCCAGCAGTCCCAGGATATCGACAGGGCCCAGCACTGAAGCTTTCTTT. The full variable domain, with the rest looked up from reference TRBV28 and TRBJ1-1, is DVKVTQSSRYLVKRTGEKVFLECVQDMDHENMFWYRQDPGLGLRLIYFSYDVKMKEKGDIPEGYSVSREKKERFSLILESASTNQTSMYLCASSPRISTGPSTEAFFGQGTRLTVV.